Sequencing of this T cell receptor beta chain was carried out in a study of cytomegalovirus exposure and HLA in healthy donors. Study as a whole: One earlier analysis, a look at about 179 million T cells, found about 100 million unique TCR beta sequences. Within an early data release were about 85 million unique TCRs drawn from HLA-typed donors. Overall study results and limits: It was reported that TCR beta sequences correctly inferred the HLA-A and HLA-B alleles for most subjects. A cluster of highly shared sequence variants was likely a sequencing artifact.

The PCR contained 60 Vbeta and 13 Jbeta primers. TCRdb's copy holds only in-frame clones and misses some; the assay was immunoSEQ multiplex PCR. The table has about 36,000 clones, 53% seen once. Concerning this clone: What it binds is unknown.

This CDR3 has 14 residues. Germline V gene lookup returns CDR1 LNHDA and CDR2 SQIVND (reference sequence). The V and J ends lost 5 bases and 4 bases respectively, with 9 bases between them. Specimen: PBMCs. The receptor was derived from a woman aged 35 to 49 in good health and CMV-seropositive. V is TRBV19 and J is TRBJ1-6; weak D call: TRBD1 (5 bases). The CDR3 DNA reads as TGTGCCAGTAGTGGGGGGGGTTATAATTCACCCCTCCACTTT. It is translated as CASSGGGYNSPLHF.